Listed here is a single TCR beta chain. Clinical history reported by participants formed the basis on which cohorts were assigned. This entry belongs to a study of blood T cell repertoires in COVID-19. Germline V gene sequence: CDR1 LNHDA, CDR2 SQIVND (reference sequence). The trim removed 5 bases at V and 0 bases at J, leaving 8 bases unmatched. CDR3 length: 16 amino acids. Only in-frame clones appear in the TCRdb table, and some are missing; sequencing was by immunoSEQ multiplex PCR. The sample holds 250,000 to 300,000 clones, roughly 91% seen once. The source of this sequence is a woman aged 45-60 years who had been exposed to COVID-19. The rearrangement joins TRBV19 to TRBJ2-7; 9 bases agree with TRBD1. The sample comprised PBMCs or T cells enriched from blood (not recorded which). The DNA of the CDR3 is TGTGCCAGTAGTGAACCCGGGACAGGGAACTCCTACGAGCAGTACTTC. This gives the protein CASSEPGTGNSYEQYF.